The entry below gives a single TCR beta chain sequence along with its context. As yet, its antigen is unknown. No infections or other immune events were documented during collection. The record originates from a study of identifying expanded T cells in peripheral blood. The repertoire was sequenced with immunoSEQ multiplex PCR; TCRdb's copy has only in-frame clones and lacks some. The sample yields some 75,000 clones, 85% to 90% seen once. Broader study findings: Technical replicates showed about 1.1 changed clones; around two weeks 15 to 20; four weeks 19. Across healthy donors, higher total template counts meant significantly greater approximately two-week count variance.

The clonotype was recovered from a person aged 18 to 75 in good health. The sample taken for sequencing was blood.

CDR3 in amino acids: CASSLYVGTMADTQYF. DNA for the CDR3: TGTGCCAGCAGTTTGTATGTCGGGACTATGGCAGATACGCAGTATTTT. The chain is built from TRBV28 and TRBJ2-3; 7 positions match TRBD2. V shed 3 bases, J shed 4 bases, and the junction held 10 bases outside the gene matches. CDR1 is MDHEN and CDR2 is SYDVKM in the germline V gene. The CDR3 runs 16 residues.